Described below is a single T cell receptor beta chain sequence and its context. This sample is drawn from a study of blood T cell repertoires in COVID-19. Study at large: From T cells, B-cell-depleted T cells, or PBMCs came the material, which was cDNA or gDNA.

Germline CDR1 and CDR2: SGHTS and YDEGEE. The CDR3 is made up of 15 amino acids. V gave up 0 bases and J gave up 4 bases; unmatched junction bases: 4. The age range of participants was 18 to 89 years, with residence in about two dozen US areas. Participant reports of clinical history set cohort assignment. Sequencing was performed with immunoSEQ multiplex PCR; in TCRdb, only in-frame clones are kept and a portion is missing. The repertoire consists of around 240,000 clones, with more than 75% occurring once and the leading ten covering around 2%. Sample: PBMCs or T cells enriched from blood (not recorded which). This TCR came from a woman aged 45-65 years who had recovered from COVID-19. The chain couples TRBV5-8 to TRBJ1-3, with TRBD1 matching 7 bases. The CDR3 reads CASSLGDSSGNTIYF. The CDR3 bases are TGTGCCAGCAGCTTGGGGGACAGCTCCGGAAACACCATATATTTT.